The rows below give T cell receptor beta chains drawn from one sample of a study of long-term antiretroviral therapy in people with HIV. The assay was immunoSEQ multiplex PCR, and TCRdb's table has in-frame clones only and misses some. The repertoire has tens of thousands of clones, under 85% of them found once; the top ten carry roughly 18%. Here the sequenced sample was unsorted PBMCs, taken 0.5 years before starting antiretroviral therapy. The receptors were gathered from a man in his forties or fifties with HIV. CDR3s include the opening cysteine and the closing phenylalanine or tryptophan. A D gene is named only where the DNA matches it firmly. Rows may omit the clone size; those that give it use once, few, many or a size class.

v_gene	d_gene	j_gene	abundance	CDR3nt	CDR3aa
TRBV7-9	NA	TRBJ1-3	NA	TGTGCCAGCAGCTTAGAAGGGGCCCGGGGAAACACCATATATTTT	CASSLEGARGNTIYF
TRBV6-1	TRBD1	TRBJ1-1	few	TGTGCCAGCAGTGCCCGGGACAGGGACATCGTAGCTTTCTTT	CASSARDRDIVAFF
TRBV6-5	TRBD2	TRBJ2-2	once	TGTGCCAGCAGTTACTCGAGTACGGGAGGCACCGGGGAGCTGTTTTTT	CASSYSSTGGTGELFF
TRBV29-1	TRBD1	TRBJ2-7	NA	TGCAGCGTCATAACCGGGACAGGGGGAACCTACGAGCAGTACTTC	CSVITGTGGTYEQYF
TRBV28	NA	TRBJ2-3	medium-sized	TGTGCCAGCAGTGCGACTTTCACAGATACGCAGTATTTT	CASSATFTDTQYF
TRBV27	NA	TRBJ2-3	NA	TGTGCCAGCAGTTTCGAGGCCTCCGGGACAGATACGCAGTATTTT	CASSFEASGTDTQYF
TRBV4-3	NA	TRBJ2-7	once	TGCGCCAGCAGCCAAGTCGGGGCCACCTACGAGCAGTACTTC	CASSQVGATYEQYF
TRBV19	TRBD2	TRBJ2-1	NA	TGTGCCAGTAGTGGTCGACTAGCGGGGGGGATAGATGAGCAGTTCTTC	CASSGRLAGGIDEQFF
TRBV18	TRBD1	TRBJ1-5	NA	TGTGCCAGCTCACCCCTACCGGACAGGGGTGGGGCCCTGGGAGGTCAGCCCCAGCATTTT	CASSPLPDRGGALGGQPQHF
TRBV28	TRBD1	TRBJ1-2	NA	TGTGCCAGCATCCCGCCGACAGGGCATGGCGGCACCTTC	CASIPPTGHGGTF
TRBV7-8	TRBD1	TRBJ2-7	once	TGTGCCAGCAGCCCGTCTTGGACAGGGGATTACTACGAGCAGTACTTC	CASSPSWTGDYYEQYF
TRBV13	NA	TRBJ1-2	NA	TGTGCCAGCAGCCAAACAGGGAGGCCCCCTACTAACTATGGCTACACCTTC	CASSQTGRPPTNYGYTF
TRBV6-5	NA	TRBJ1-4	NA	TGTGCCAGCGGTTTCAAGCCTCTGAATGAAAAACTGTTTTTT	CASGFKPLNEKLFF
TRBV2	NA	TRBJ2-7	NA	TGTGCCAGCGGTCCAGCTGGGAGGTCCTACGAGCAGTACTTC	CASGPAGRSYEQYF
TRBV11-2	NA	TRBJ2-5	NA	TGTGCCAGCAGCTTAGGACTCCAAGAGACCCAGTACTTC	CASSLGLQETQYF
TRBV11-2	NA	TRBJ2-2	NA	TGTGCCAGCAGCTTTCTCGCCGGATCCGGGGAGCTGTTTTTT	CASSFLAGSGELFF
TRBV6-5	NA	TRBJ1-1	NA	TGTGCCAGCAGACCCCGGGGGGCGAACACTGAAGCTTTCTTT	CASRPRGANTEAFF
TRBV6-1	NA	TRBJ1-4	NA	TGTGCCAGCTCTGGACACTTTGCAACTAATGAAAAACTGTTTTTT	CASSGHFATNEKLFF
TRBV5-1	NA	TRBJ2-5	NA	TGCGCCAGCAGCTTGTCCGCAGGGGGCGGGGGCCAAGAGACCCAGTACTTC	CASSLSAGGGGQETQYF
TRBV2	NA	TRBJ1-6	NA	TGTGCCAGCAGCGAGGGGGACGGTTATTCACCCCTCCACTTT	CASSEGDGYSPLHF
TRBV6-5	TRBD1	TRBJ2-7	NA	TGTGCCAGCAGGGACGAGGGACAGGGGGTCTACGAGCAGTACTTC	CASRDEGQGVYEQYF
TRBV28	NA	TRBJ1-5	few	TGTGCCGTCGCTCAGGACACAAGCAATCAGCCCCAGCATTTT	CAVAQDTSNQPQHF